This T cell receptor (beta chain) was recorded in a study of cytomegalovirus exposure and HLA in healthy donors. The study ran its PCR with 60 Vbeta and 13 Jbeta primers. Only in-frame clones appear in the TCRdb table, and some are missing; sequencing was by immunoSEQ multiplex PCR. There are approximately 150,000 clones in the sample; just under 80% occur only once, and 1.3% lies in the top ten. This CDR3 comprises 15 residues. V was trimmed by 2 bases and J by 4 bases, leaving 15 bases between them. Germline V gene sequence: CDR1 SGHDT, CDR2 YYEEEE. The chain joins TRBV5-6 to TRBJ1-2; D gene ambiguous. The sample was PBMCs. The TCR originated in a young man in good health and CMV-seronegative. As DNA, the CDR3 is TGTGCCAGCAGCTTCCCCCAAAGTGACTTCTATGGCTACACCTTC. It is translated as CASSFPQSDFYGYTF.